This TCR beta chain came from a study of T-cell reconstitution after alpha-beta-depleted transplantation in children. Study observations and caveats: Expanded graft clones, several hundred of them, were reportedly the source of alpha-beta T cells about two months after transplant.

V lost 7 bases, J lost 4 bases, and 17 bases lay in between. The germline gives CDR1 SQVTM, CDR2 ANQGSEA. This CDR3 is 14 amino acids long. TCRbeta library construction was performed incorporating unique molecular identifiers. TCRdb itself ran the PCR reads through MiXCR, one entry per CDR3 protein. The top ten clones hold around 0.79% of a sample with 700,000 or so distinct CDR3 sequences, around 13% of them seen once. This clonotype appeared a few times. Its antigen is unidentified. The chain joins TRBV29-1 to TRBJ2-1, with D possibly called TRBD1 or TRBD2 (5 bases each). Sequenced here: PBMCs, sampled before TCRalphabeta/CD19-depleted stem cell transplant. This clonotype was obtained from a girl aged 2 to 9 with congenital amegakaryocytic thrombocytopenia, due to receive a stem cell transplant. In nucleotides, the CDR3 is TGCAGCGAGACCGGGACGGGGAAGTACAATGAGCAGTTCTTC. As protein: CSETGTGKYNEQFF.